The 21 T cell receptor beta chains reported below all come from one sample, sequenced in a study of neurological immune-mediated disorders. TCRdb re-called the 5' RACE reads through MiXCR, storing one row per CDR3 protein. The table includes roughly 14,000 distinct CDR3 sequences, roughly 10% detected once. The sequenced material came from PBMCs. These receptors originate from a woman in her thirties or forties in good health.

This clonotype came up many times. The chain combines TRBV10-3 with TRBJ1-2; D is unclear. The CDR3 is 13 residues long. The ends were cut back, 2 bases at V and 4 bases at J, with 8 bases in the middle. Looked up from germline, CDR1 is ENHRY and CDR2 is SYGVKD. The CDR3 DNA reads TGTGCCATCAGTGAGAAAGGCATCTATGGCTACACCTTC. As protein: CAISEKGIYGYTF.

The sample holds many counts of this clonotype. The chain carries TRBV20-1 and TRBJ2-3; the D is unclear. Trimming pared 1 base from V and 2 bases from J, leaving 19 bases between. This CDR3 region has 17 residues. The germline V gene encodes CDR1 DFQATT and CDR2 SNEGSKA (reference sequence). The CDR3 coding sequence is TGCAGTGCTAGAGGTACCTCCGACGGGTTAAACACAGATACGCAGTATTTT. This codes for CSARGTSDGLNTDTQYF.

Many counts were recorded for this clonotype. The V gene is TRBV7-9, the J gene TRBJ2-5; D tentatively reads TRBD1 or TRBD2 (5 bases each). CDR3 length equals 15 residues. The germline V gene encodes CDR1 SEHNR and CDR2 FQNEAQ (reference sequence). The ends were cut back, 3 bases at V and 5 bases at J, with 16 bases in the middle. The CDR3 protein is CASSLLEGRVETQYF. Here the CDR3 DNA reads TGTGCCAGCAGCTTGCTCGAGGGGCGCGTGGAGACCCAGTACTTC.

This clonotype was detected only once. This sequence joins TRBV28 and TRBJ2-3, with D possibly matching TRBD1 (5 bases). Looked up from germline, CDR1 is MDHEN and CDR2 is SYDVKM. The CDR3 totals 15 residues. The V gene lost 8 bases and the J gene lost 2 bases, with 17 bases spanning the gap. CDR3 region: CASEQVPPYTDTQYF. The CDR3 region has the DNA TGTGCCAGCGAACAGGTTCCCCCCTACACAGATACGCAGTATTTT.

This clonotype was detected many times. The V call is TRBV7-8, the J call TRBJ2-2; D assignment may be TRBD1 or TRBD2 (5 bases each). This CDR3 is 12 amino acids long. Germline assignment: CDR1 SGHVS and CDR2 FQNEAQ. In nucleotides, the CDR3 is TGTGGGACGGGACGGAACACCGGGGAGCTGTTTTTT. This gives the protein CGTGRNTGELFF.

In its sample, this clonotype was seen many times. CDR3 in amino acids: CASSLNTELGEQYF. The CDR3 DNA follows: TGTGCCAGCAGCTTAAACACAGAACTTGGCGAGCAGTACTTC. The chain employs TRBV7-2 and TRBJ2-7, with unresolved D. Trimming took off 2 bases at V and 6 bases at J, with 14 bases between the two ends. The germline V gene encodes CDR1 SGHTA and CDR2 FQGNSA. This CDR3 is built from 14 residues. Full variable domain (rest looked up from reference TRBV7-2 and TRBJ2-7): GAGVSQSPSNKVTEKGKDVELRCDPISGHTALYWYRQSLGQGLEFLIYFQGNSAPDKSGLPSDRFSAERTGGSVSTLTIQRTQQEDSAVYLCASSLNTELGEQYFGPGTRLTVT.

This clonotype was recorded many times. The chain recombines TRBV6-1 with TRBJ2-3, with a possible D match to TRBD1 (5 bases). The CDR3 length is 13 residues. Trimming pared 8 bases from V and 2 bases from J, leaving 11 bases between. Germline V CDR1 and CDR2: MNHNS, SASEGT. The CDR3 DNA sequence: TGTGCCAGCGGCTTGGGGCACACAGATACGCAGTATTTT. Protein: CASGLGHTDTQYF.

This clonotype has a count of ten or more. The chain combines TRBV29-1 with TRBJ2-5, with 16 bases fitting TRBD2. Trimming at V came to 6 bases and at J to 6 bases, leaving 10 bases not matched to a gene. The CDR3 loop spans 16 amino acids. From germline, CDR1 is SQVTM and CDR2 ANQGSEA. CDR3 sequence reads: CSVKGTSGGAVKTQYF. The CDR3 bases are TGCAGCGTAAAGGGGACTAGCGGGGGGGCTGTCAAGACCCAGTACTTC.

At least ten counts were recorded for this clonotype. V usage is TRBV11-3 and J usage is TRBJ2-5, with a weak D call TRBD2 (5 bases). V was cut by 3 bases and J by 3 bases, with 8 bases left in between. Germline V gene sequence: CDR1 SGHNT, CDR2 YENEEA. The CDR3 covers 13 residues. The CDR3 protein is CASSFGLKETQYF. The DNA of the CDR3 is TGTGCCAGCAGCTTCGGACTGAAAGAGACCCAGTACTTC. Full variable domain (outside the CDR3, taken from reference TRBV11-3 and TRBJ2-5): EAGVVQSPRYKIIEKKQPVAFWCNPISGHNTLYWYLQNLGQGPELLIRYENEEAVDDSQLPKDRFSAERLKGVDSTLKIQPAELGDSAVYLCASSFGLKETQYFGPGTRLLVL.

The sample holds many counts of this clonotype. The genes are TRBV20-1 and TRBJ2-7; TRBD1 is a possible D gene (5 bases). V was shortened by 5 bases and J by 6 bases, with 17 bases between the two germline ends. There are 13 residues in the CDR3. Germline assignment: CDR1 DFQATT and CDR2 SNEGSKA (reference sequence). The CDR3, as DNA: TGCAGTGCTCTCTGGCAGGGCACGGGCGAGCAGTACTTC. Its protein product is CSALWQGTGEQYF.

This clonotype showed up many times. The chain combines TRBV20-1 with TRBJ2-7; tentative D call: TRBD1 (5 bases). The germline V gene has CDR1 DFQATT and CDR2 SNEGSKA (reference sequence). Trimming cost V 6 bases and J 2 bases, with 17 bases left between them. CDR3 length: 14 residues. CDR3 amino acids: CSALYLDKTYEQYF. In DNA, the CDR3 is TGCAGTGCCTTGTACCTGGACAAGACCTACGAGCAGTACTTC.

This clonotype has at least ten counts. This chain uses TRBV4-1 with TRBJ2-5; TRBD2 aligns across 8 bases. J lost 5 bases, V lost 0 bases, and 8 bases had no gene match. CDR1 MGHRA and CDR2 YSYEKL come from the germline V gene. The CDR3 consists of 16 residues. CDR3 nucleotide sequence: TGCGCCAGCAGCCAAGACCACGGGAGGGCCGGGGAGACCCAGTACTTC. It encodes CASSQDHGRAGETQYF.

This clonotype was seen only a few times. This sequence joins TRBV12-3 or TRBV12-4 and TRBJ1-1, with D hard to call. V lost 9 bases and J lost 8, with 16 bases in between. The CDR3 totals 12 residues. CDR3 protein: CARSGVDVEAFF. CDR3 DNA: TGTGCCAGATCTGGGGTGGATGTCGAAGCTTTCTTT.

This clonotype was recorded many times. The V and J genes are TRBV10-3 and TRBJ2-1, with 7 bases aligning to TRBD1. The CDR3 totals 15 residues. Germline V lookup: CDR1 ENHRY, CDR2 SYGVKD. With V trimmed by 5 bases and J by 1 base, 5 bases remained unmatched. CDR3 nucleotides: TGTGCCATCAGTAAAACAGGGGATTCCTACAATGAGCAGTTCTTC. This gives the protein CAISKTGDSYNEQFF.

At least ten counts were recorded for this clonotype. The rearrangement links TRBV28 to TRBJ1-2; D unresolved. This CDR3 spans 15 amino acids. Germline-derived CDR1 and CDR2 are MDHEN and SYDVKM. Trimming removed 0 bases at V and 0 bases at J, with 8 bases between. CDR3 bases: TGTGCCAGCAGTTTATGGATGGAAGCTAACTATGGCTACACCTTC. Translating gives CASSLWMEANYGYTF.

This clonotype was seen at least ten times. The chain recombines TRBV11-2 with TRBJ2-5, with a weak D call TRBD1 (6 bases). This CDR3 spans 17 amino acids. Deletions cut 2 bases from V and 4 bases from J, with 20 bases between. The germline gives CDR1 SGHAT, CDR2 FQNNGV. CDR3 nucleotides: TGTGCCAGCAGCTTACCCTTAGGGGGAGTAGGTCGAGAGACCCAGTACTTC. Translation: CASSLPLGGVGRETQYF.

This clonotype came up many times. The V call is TRBV7-9, the J call TRBJ2-7, with TRBD1 as a possible D gene (5 bases). Trimming shortened V by 5 bases and J by 4 bases, and 12 bases separated the two germline ends. Germline values: CDR1 SEHNR, CDR2 FQNEAQ (reference sequence). The CDR3 runs 13 residues. The CDR3 DNA is TGTGCCAGCAGCCGCCAGACAGCGTACGAGCAGTACTTC. Translated: CASSRQTAYEQYF.

The chain uses TRBV20-1 and TRBJ2-7, with 10 nucleotides matching TRBD2. Unmatched junction bases numbered 9, after V lost 4 bases and J lost 0 bases. The CDR3 has 16 residues. Germline V lookup: CDR1 DFQATT, CDR2 SNEGSKA (reference sequence). In DNA form, the CDR3 reads TGCAGTGCTAACGCGGGGACTAGCGCGAGCTCCTACGAGCAGTACTTC. This encodes CSANAGTSASSYEQYF.

In its sample, this clonotype was seen many times. This chain's CDR3 is CSVKQGAGNTEAFF. The CDR3 region has the DNA TGCAGTGTTAAGCAGGGGGCGGGAAACACTGAAGCTTTCTTT. The chain has TRBV20-1 and TRBJ1-1, with 8 bases aligning to TRBD1. Germline V CDR1 and CDR2: DFQATT, SNEGSKA (reference sequence). V lost 7 bases and J lost 2; bases outside the gene matches: 9. The CDR3 contains 14 residues.

The rearrangement uses TRBV20-1 and TRBJ1-1; D gene unclear. CDR1 is DFQATT and CDR2 is SNEGSKA in the germline V gene (reference sequence). There are 20 residues in the CDR3. The V gene lost 0 bases and the J gene lost 3 bases, with 29 bases spanning the gap. CDR3 DNA: TGCAGTGCTAGAGATATGAGGTCAGGCAGAGTAGGAGGGCGGGACACTGAAGCTTTCTTT. Amino acid sequence: CSARDMRSGRVGGRDTEAFF.

CDR3 bases: TGTGCCAGCACTATGGACAGCTTCGATGGCTACACCTTC. It specifies CASTMDSFDGYTF. This rearrangement joins TRBV6-1 to TRBJ1-2; possible D gene TRBD1, 6 bases. The germline V gene has CDR1 MNHNS and CDR2 SASEGT. Trimming cost V 7 bases and J 6 bases, with 15 bases left between them. There are 13 residues in the CDR3.